This paragraph covers one T cell receptor (beta chain) sequence. What it binds is unknown. At one end, the junction sequence differs from germline, possibly due to a read error. The template was RNA from unsorted bulk tissue. This non-tumor lung sample came from over 3 cm beyond the tumor edge. TCRbeta libraries were built with three rounds of nested PCR, modified from ARM-PCR. TCRdb reprocessed the multiplex PCR reads via MiXCR and lists one record per CDR3 protein. Among tens of thousands of distinct CDR3 sequences listed, approximately 71% were seen once. The data originate from a study of tumor and adjacent non-tumor tissue in lung cancer. Study overall: Histology: eleven to twelve adenocarcinoma, a couple of squamous cell carcinoma, 1 small cell lung cancer. Patients were aged about 30 to 80, some 10 men and roughly 5 women, stage I to III.

Study observations and caveats: Normal lung showed higher cumulative top 100 clone frequency than tumor. TCR diversity was significantly greater in tumor than normal lung tissue.

CDR3 size: 14 residues. CDR1 is MNHEY and CDR2 is SVGEGT in the germline V gene. The sequence was obtained from a woman aged 45 to 65 with non-small cell lung cancer. The sequencing sample was made of distant non-tumor lung tissue. The rearrangement uses TRBV6-2 or TRBV6-3 and TRBJ1-2; TRBD1 matches at 7 bases. CDR3: CAGSRGQERDGYTF. In DNA, the CDR3 is TGTGCCGGCAGCCGCGGACAGGAGCGGGATGGCTACACCTTC.